The entry below gives a single TCR beta chain sequence along with its context. This clone's antigen is unknown. Per-nucleotide qualities are absent, and no much larger clonotype sits a single base away. V is shortened by 4 bases, J by 3 bases, and the region joining them spans 15 bases. CDR1 and CDR2 are drawn from the germline V gene (reference sequence): LNHNV, YYDKDF. Reading from cysteine to phenylalanine, the CDR3 counts 15 amino acids. Of the read, only the CDR3 DNA is kept; its 45 bases are in frame from base 1. The data were taken from a study of blood T cells in healthy people across ages (dated by TCRdb to the mid-2010s). For the wider study: In model experiments, template switching captured roughly one uniquely barcoded TCR beta cDNA molecule for every two T cells. Using deep sequencing normalized with unique cDNA molecular identifiers, the study measured how TCR beta repertoire diversity changes with age. The study analyzed two additional independent replicas of 1 million unique cDNA reads from the same blood draw for two donors, one aged 18 to 29 and one aged 80 or older. To avoid experimental bias, donors of different ages were distributed randomly across sequencing lanes. Four age groups were formed from the donors: young (average approximately 15 years), middle-aged (approximately 40), aged (about 62) and long-lived (about 75). What the research found in general, with its limitations: The percentage of naive T cells measured by flow cytometry correlated strongly with observed TCR beta diversity. Compared with the aged group, the long-lived group had more naive CD4+ T cells, fewer expanded clones and increased TCR diversity, suggesting age selection. Because the CMV infection status of the donors was unknown, age-related changes in expanded clonotypes may potentially have been confounded. Bulk unsorted PBMC profiling prevented conclusive comparison of naive and antigen-experienced compartments. As age increased, observed TCR beta diversity per million T cells dropped in a roughly linear way, and a significant reduction was already evident by age about 40. Estimates of total diversity based on one million sequenced T cells were considered lower bounds and underestimates.

Donors were approximately 42 systemically healthy Caucasian individuals from Russia aged roughly 6 to 100 years. Approximately 9.3 milliliters of peripheral blood were collected from each donor into EDTA-treated Vacutainer tubes. PBMCs were isolated by Ficoll-Paque density-gradient centrifugation, with at least 7 million obtained per sample. Trizol reagent was used to extract total RNA from the PBMCs, yielding at least 5 micrograms per sample. For every donor, an aliquot of PBMCs went through flow cytometry to measure the percentages of naive CD45RAhigh/CD27high T cells. The library was obtained by 5' RACE. Sequencing was carried out with an Illumina HiSeq 2500. A second about 7 to 11 cycle PCR used a sample-barcoded 5' primer and a J-beta primer mix. A unique molecular identifier was introduced onto each TCR beta cDNA molecule by a template-switch 5' adaptor carrying 12 random nucleotides. Each sample yielded at least 2.5 million CDR3-containing paired-end reads. First-strand cDNA was synthesized from all RNA with the Mint cDNA synthesis kit, primed by a TRBC-specific oligonucleotide. Following uracil-DNA glycosylase treatment, all cDNA underwent a first 18-cycle PCR with the universal primers M1SS and BC2_uni_R. As for the authors' bioinformatics: For normalization, 1 million high-quality reads, each with a distinct molecular identifier, were randomly selected from each sample. Instead of being binned into consensus sequences, reads that shared molecular identifiers were thrown out. MiTCR, run with a Q25 quality threshold and the strictest error-elimination algorithm, handled CDR3 identification, clonotype clustering and error correction. Lower-bound total TCR beta diversity was estimated with a nonparametric unseen species model using Euler transformation. TCRdb trimmed public reads at Q25 via fastp, called clones via MiXCR and kept in-frame beta chains. When rows share a CDR3 protein, they turn into one entry using the most common DNA and genes. V and J calls and clone size were set by TCRdb, not the authors. Here the sample has fewer than 900,000 distinct CDR3 sequences; around 46% occur a single time. Of the sample, around a fifth falls within the top ten clones.

Recombination connected TRBV15 to TRBJ2-5; the D element could tentatively be TRBD1 or TRBD2, as 5 bases agree for each. The sequence came from a woman in her sixties in good health. The sequenced sample consisted of blood. The base sequence is TGTGCCACCAGCAAGCCCCTGGGGGTAGAAGAGACCCAGTACTTC. Translated, it reads CATSKPLGVEETQYF.